Listed below are T cell receptor beta chains from one sample, sequenced in a study of blood T cell repertoires in COVID-19. TCRdb's table, derived via immunoSEQ multiplex PCR, lists solely in-frame clones and lacks some. Here the sample spans approximately 350,000 clones, approximately 88% being singletons. The material sequenced was peripheral blood. The source of these receptors is a woman in her 30s with COVID-19, enrolled during active disease. CDR3s include the opening cysteine and the closing phenylalanine or tryptophan. Fields, in order: CDR3 protein, V gene, J gene.

CASSPGQGFSEKLFF	TRBV7-9	TRBJ1-4
CAISELGSQETQYF	TRBV10-3	TRBJ2-5
CASTGGGETQYF	TRBV5-1	TRBJ2-5
CASSPGQGAQGYTF	TRBV7-2	TRBJ1-2
CATSATVVTGGGYTF	TRBV24-1	TRBJ1-2
CASSPRTEVYTQMSGYTF	TRBV27	TRBJ1-2
CASSQGSRRLDNEQFF	TRBV3-1/TRBV3-2	TRBJ2-1
CASSSRLGDPLQETQYF	TRBV6-2/TRBV6-3	TRBJ2-5
CASSYPGLAGGELFF	TRBV6-6	TRBJ2-2
CASSQERTGGTDTQYF	TRBV4-3	TRBJ2-3
CASIGRPGEGTEAFF	TRBV28	TRBJ1-1
CASSFGENEKLFF	TRBV2	TRBJ1-4
CAITTGGDYGYTF	TRBV10-3	TRBJ1-2
CASSSPHRSEAFF	TRBV5-1	TRBJ1-1